A selection of T cell receptor beta chains follows, all from one sample in a study of blood T cell repertoires in COVID-19. Repertoires were generated with immunoSEQ multiplex PCR, while TCRdb's copy carries only in-frame clones and drops some. The data show 300,000 or so clones, about 87% seen once. Sequencing was done on a sample of peripheral blood. The receptors stem from a woman aged 40 to 50 with acute or convalescent COVID-19. Each CDR3 is given with its conserved first and last residue. The D gene is left open where the match is weak. The listing skips clone size in some rows; elsewhere it reads once, few, many or a size class.

v_gene,abundance,d_gene,j_gene,CDR3aa,CDR3nt
TRBV12-2,-,-,TRBJ1-5,CASRLGHSLYQPQHF,TGTGCAAGTCGCTTAGGTCACTCCCTATATCAGCCCCAGCATTTT
TRBV5-8,-,-,TRBJ1-2,CASSPGLDYGYTF,TGTGCCAGCAGCCCAGGGTTGGACTATGGCTACACCTTC
TRBV25-1,few,-,TRBJ1-1,CASTSRRHYGRAFF,TGTGCCAGCACCTCAAGGCGGCACTACGGTAGGGCTTTCTTT
TRBV7-2,-,-,TRBJ2-5,CASSRLEGGAGETQYF,TGTGCCAGCAGCCGCCTCGAGGGCGGGGCGGGCGAGACCCAGTACTTC
TRBV19,-,-,TRBJ1-1,CASSASGVYWGAFF,TGTGCCAGTAGTGCTTCCGGGGTCTACTGGGGAGCTTTCTTT
TRBV5-6,-,-,TRBJ1-2,CASSLGTVDGYTF,TGTGCCAGCAGCTTGGGAACAGTCGATGGCTACACCTTC
TRBV9,-,-,TRBJ1-1,CASSPGHSNTEAFF,TGTGCCAGCAGCCCGGGACACTCGAACACTGAAGCTTTCTTT
TRBV27,-,TRBD1,TRBJ1-2,CASSRYRGQIRYTF,TGTGCCAGCAGTAGATACAGGGGGCAGATTCGGTACACCTTC
TRBV11-2,-,-,TRBJ1-1,CASSLETRVNTEAFF,TGTGCCAGCAGCTTAGAGACGAGGGTTAACACTGAAGCTTTCTTT
TRBV6-2/TRBV6-3,few,-,TRBJ1-2,CASSYRPENYGYTF,TGTGCCAGCAGTTACCGTCCAGAAAACTATGGCTACACCTTC
TRBV19,few,TRBD1,TRBJ1-2,CASSPRTGARTYGYTF,TGTGCCAGTAGTCCGCGGACAGGGGCTAGGACCTATGGCTACACCTTC
TRBV5-5,-,-,TRBJ1-5,CASSFDRINQPQHF,TGTGCCAGCAGCTTCGACAGGATCAATCAGCCCCAGCATTTT
TRBV6-1,-,TRBD2,TRBJ2-5,CASSEAWRGGQETQYF,TGTGCCAGCAGTGAAGCGTGGCGGGGGGGCCAAGAGACCCAGTACTTC
TRBV20-1,-,TRBD1,TRBJ1-1,CSASRGPEAFF,TGCAGTGCCAGCAGGGGGCCTGAAGCTTTCTTT
TRBV15,-,-,TRBJ2-2,CATSRARPGELFF,TGTGCCACCAGCAGAGCGAGGCCCGGGGAGCTGTTTTTT
TRBV6-6,-,TRBD1,TRBJ1-5,CASNTGQGAGQPQHF,TGTGCCAGTAACACGGGACAGGGGGCTGGTCAGCCCCAGCATTTT
TRBV24-1,few,TRBD1,TRBJ2-4,CATSEDRETKNIQYF,TGTGCCACCAGTGAAGACAGGGAGACCAAAAACATTCAGTACTTC
TRBV6-4,-,TRBD2,TRBJ2-3,CASSQTSGGADTQYF,TGTGCCAGCAGTCAAACTAGCGGGGGGGCAGATACGCAGTATTTT
TRBV7-3,-,TRBD1,TRBJ1-3,CASSSSGGYENTIYF,TGTGCCAGCAGCTCCTCAGGGGGATATGAAAACACCATATATTTT
TRBV5-5,-,-,TRBJ2-5,CASSLSQGHPYQETQYF,TGTGCCAGCAGCTTGTCTCAGGGGCACCCGTACCAAGAGACCCAGTACTTC
TRBV5-6,-,-,TRBJ1-2,CASSLGQGSYGYTF,TGTGCCAGCAGCTTGGGGCAGGGGAGCTATGGCTACACCTTC
TRBV27,-,-,TRBJ1-1,CASVRRGGGNTEAFF,TGTGCCAGCGTAAGGCGGGGGGGCGGGAACACTGAAGCTTTCTTT